These 8 T cell receptor beta chains share one sample of origin, sequenced in a study of Graves' ophthalmopathy and Graves' hyperthyroidism. The sequenced template was RNA, covering the TCR beta CDR3 region. First-round RT-PCR with HTBI primers preceded a second-round multiplex PCR. In TCRdb, the multiplex PCR reads were re-called with MiXCR into one record per CDR3 protein. The profile shows approximately 1.2 million distinct CDR3 sequences, about 40% of them singletons. Sequenced: peripheral blood or thyroid tissue (not recorded which). These receptors came from an adult man with Graves' hyperthyroidism.

V usage is TRBV20-1 and J usage is TRBJ2-7; TRBD1 matches at 9 bases. Germline CDR1 is DFQATT and CDR2 is SNEGSKA (reference sequence). The CDR3 extends over 13 amino acids. V lost 5 bases to trimming and J lost 3 bases; unmatched junction nucleotides: 5. The CDR3 sequence is CSAPGTGLYEQYF. The CDR3 coding sequence is TGCAGTGCTCCCGGGACAGGGCTCTACGAGCAGTACTTC.

The chain carries TRBV15 and TRBJ2-5; D is perhaps TRBD1 (6 bases). The J call is uncertain, as TRBJ2-7 better fits the DNA end. CDR3 length: 15 residues. In germline, CDR1 is LNHNV, CDR2 YYDKDF (reference sequence). CDR3 in amino acids: CATSRGRTVSYEQYF. The CDR3 nucleotides read TGTGCCACCAGCAGGGGCCGGACAGTCTCCTACGAGCAGTACTTC.

This chain connects TRBV7-2 to TRBJ1-1, with 8 bases identical to TRBD1. Unmatched junction bases numbered 5, after V lost 5 bases and J lost 0 bases. Germline assignment: CDR1 SGHTA and CDR2 FQGNSA. CDR3 length: 15 amino acids. In nucleotides, the CDR3 is TGTGCCAGCAGCCCCAAGACAGGGGTGAACACTGAAGCTTTCTTT. It is translated as CASSPKTGVNTEAFF.

The rearrangement joins TRBV6-4 to TRBJ1-1; no definite D call. V lost 6 bases and J 0 bases, leaving 11 bases between the germline ends. The CDR3 is made up of 14 amino acids. CDR1 is MRHNA and CDR2 is SNTAGT in the germline V gene. The chain's CDR3 is CASSRTSMNTEAFF. CDR3 sequence (DNA): TGTGCCAGCAGCCGCACCTCCATGAACACTGAAGCTTTCTTT.

This clonotype was counted many times. The V gene is TRBV7-2, the J gene TRBJ2-5; 8 nucleotides agree with TRBD1. Germline CDR1 is SGHTA and CDR2 is FQGNSA. The CDR3 covers 18 residues. The trim removed 0 bases at V and 2 bases at J, leaving 11 bases unmatched. The CDR3 DNA is TGTGCCAGCAGCTTAGCCCTAGCCGCAGGGGGCTTGCAAGAGACCCAGTACTTC. Encoded protein: CASSLALAAGGLQETQYF.

The V gene is TRBV7-9, the J gene TRBJ2-5; the match to TRBD1 covers 7 bases. There are 15 residues in the CDR3. Germline assignment: CDR1 SEHNR and CDR2 FQNEAQ (reference sequence). Germline trimming cut 2 bases from V and 3 bases from J; bases unmatched to any gene: 6. The CDR3 DNA sequence: TGTGCCAGCAGCTTACGACAGGGTATGAAAGAGACCCAGTACTTC. Protein product: CASSLRQGMKETQYF.

The rearrangement joins TRBV29-1 to TRBJ1-1, with D possibly being TRBD1 (6 bases). The CDR3 is 11 amino acids. Trimming stripped 8 bases from V and 2 bases from J, with 9 bases between. CDR1 is SQVTM and CDR2 is ANQGSEA in the germline V gene. The CDR3 DNA reads as TGCAGCTTGGGGGCAAACACTGAAGCTTTCTTT. Encoded protein: CSLGANTEAFF. Full variable domain (outside the CDR3, taken from reference TRBV29-1 and TRBJ1-1): SAVISQKPSRDICQRGTSLTIQCQVDSQVTMMFWYRQQPGQSLTLIATANQGSEATYESGFVIDKFPISRPNLTFSTLTVSNMSPEDSSIYLCSLGANTEAFFGQGTRLTVV.

For this clonotype: The junction and the germline gene differ at one end; a read error may be behind it. The rearrangement joins TRBV10-3 to TRBJ2-7; D ambiguous. Germline assignment: CDR1 ENHRY and CDR2 SYGVKD. The CDR3 has 16 residues. In DNA form, the CDR3 reads TGTGCCAGCAGTTCGCTTGTTTATCCTACCTCCTACGAGCAGTACTTC. Residues: CASSSLVYPTSYEQYF.